The present TCR beta chain was sequenced within a study of PD-1 blockade in classical Hodgkin lymphoma. Data came from immunoSEQ multiplex PCR; TCRdb stores just in-frame clones and leaves some out. The data contain 60,000 to 65,000 clones, around 88% of them singletons. Trimming took 4 bases from V and 0 from J, leaving 7 bases between them. There are 13 residues in the CDR3. The germline V gene has CDR1 SGHRS and CDR2 YFSETQ. All the patients suffered relapse after autologous stem cell transplantation, and brentuximab vedotin exposure differed. This sequence joins TRBV5-1 and TRBJ1-1, with D hard to call. This specimen was peripheral blood mononuclear cells (PBMCs), taken at baseline. This clonotype was sampled from a human donor with classical Hodgkin lymphoma. The CDR3 loop reads CASSPVLNTEAFF. For the CDR3, the DNA is TGCGCCAGCAGCCCAGTTCTGAACACTGAAGCTTTCTTT.